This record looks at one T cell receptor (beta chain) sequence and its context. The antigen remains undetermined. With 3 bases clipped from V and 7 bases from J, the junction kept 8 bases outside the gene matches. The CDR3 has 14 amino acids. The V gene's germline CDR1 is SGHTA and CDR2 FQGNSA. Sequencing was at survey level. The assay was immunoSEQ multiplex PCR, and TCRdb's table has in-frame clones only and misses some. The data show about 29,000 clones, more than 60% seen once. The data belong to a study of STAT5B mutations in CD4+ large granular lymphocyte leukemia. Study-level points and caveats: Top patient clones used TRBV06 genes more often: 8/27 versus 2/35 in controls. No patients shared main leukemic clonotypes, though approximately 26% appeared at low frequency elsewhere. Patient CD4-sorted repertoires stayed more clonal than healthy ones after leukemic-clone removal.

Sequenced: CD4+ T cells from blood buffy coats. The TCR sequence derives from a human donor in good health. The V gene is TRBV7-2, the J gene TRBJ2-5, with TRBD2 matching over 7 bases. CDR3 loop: CASSLGGRWVTQYF. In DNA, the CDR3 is TGTGCCAGCAGCTTGGGGGGGAGGTGGGTGACCCAGTACTTC. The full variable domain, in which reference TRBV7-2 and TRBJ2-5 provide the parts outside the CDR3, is GAGVSQSPSNKVTEKGKDVELRCDPISGHTALYWYRQSLGQGLEFLIYFQGNSAPDKSGLPSDRFSAERTGGSVSTLTIQRTQQEDSAVYLCASSLGGRWVTQYFGPGTRLLVL.